This T cell receptor (beta chain) comes out of a study of T cells after yellow fever vaccination (dated by TCRdb to between 2019 and 2020). Regarding the study in general: Libraries from fractions with low cell numbers were prepared with the SMART-Seq v4 Ultra Low Input RNA kit. Blood was collected at multiple timepoints before and after primary and secondary immunization, and bulk PBMC replicates and cell subsets were isolated. Two healthy male donors, one aged 18 to 30 and one aged 30 to 40 years, made up the cohort. To follow T-cell clones before and after primary and booster YFV17D yellow fever vaccination, bulk TCR alpha and beta repertoires were sequenced over time.

TCRdb names Illumina NovaSeq 6000 as the instrument used. TCR cDNA was synthesized by 5'RACE template switching, which introduced a universal primer site and unique molecular identifiers. Priming of cDNA synthesis was performed from both the TCR alpha and TCR beta constant segments. Libraries were amplified in two PCR steps, with sample barcodes and sequencing adapters added in the second step. Sequencing of libraries was done on Illumina HiSeq 2500 (2x100 bp) or NovaSeq (2x150 bp). The paper's data handling went like this. Demultiplexing of reads and collapsing into UMI consensus sequences were performed with MIGEC, and V(D)J alignment was carried out with MiXCR. Vaccine-responding clonotypes were identified with edgeR using replicate PBMC samples, with FDR below 0.01 and a log2 fold change above 5 up to day 15 being required. CD4 or CD8 identity was assigned to each bulk clonotype according to whether the clonotype was present at higher abundance in the sequenced CD4 repertoire or the sequenced CD8 repertoire. The public sequencing data were trimmed at Q25 with fastp and processed into clonotypes with MiXCR by TCRdb, which kept only in-frame beta chains. Rows matching on CDR3 protein sequence are summarized as one entry with the most common DNA and genes. The V and J calls and clone size are TCRdb's, not the authors'. This sample gives 230,000 or so distinct CDR3 sequences in total; roughly 3.7% of them show up just once. The leading ten clones occupy under 20% of the sample.

Many counts were recorded for this clonotype. Its antigen is still unknown. No base quality values were provided; no much bigger clone lies one nucleotide off. Taken from cysteine to phenylalanine, the CDR3 has 16 residues. The DNA shown is the 48-base CDR3, in frame from base 1. Germline trimming amounts to 0 bases on V and 4 bases on J, with 9 as the count of junction bases outside the gene matches. The germline V gene supplies CDR1 MNHEY and CDR2 SVGAGI. The treatment or condition label here, explained by the study, means: live attenuated yellow fever vaccine strain. At every blood-draw timepoint, two biological replicates of bulk PBMCs were collected. PBMCs were isolated from peripheral blood using a standard Ficoll-Paque protocol. TriZol was used to extract RNA from bulk PBMCs, from CD4 and CD8 fractions, and from dextramer-positive and dextramer-negative fractions. The full study reports these points: A small fraction of clonotypes showed up in both the CD4 and CD8 compartments, probably as a result of convergent recombination. Only a couple of donors were included in the study, so the extent to which the findings can be generalized is limited. Most clones expanded after primary vaccination were re-detected after the booster (almost 98% of CD4 and 80% to 90% of CD8), suggesting broad memory maintenance. The secondary T-cell response was weaker than the primary response but faster, peaking on day 5 instead of day 15. Computational filtering was required because FACS-sorted repertoires could contain abundant contaminating clonotypes from the bulk population.

The clonotype originates from a man between 18 and 35 years old who received the YFV17D yellow fever vaccine. The chain joins TRBV6-5 to TRBJ2-7, with 7 central nucleotides matching TRBD2. Sequencing was performed on PBMCs, taken 15 days after the yellow fever booster vaccination. CDR3 region: CASSYSNPRGGYEQYF. The DNA is as follows: TGTGCCAGCAGTTACTCGAATCCCCGGGGAGGGTACGAGCAGTACTTC.